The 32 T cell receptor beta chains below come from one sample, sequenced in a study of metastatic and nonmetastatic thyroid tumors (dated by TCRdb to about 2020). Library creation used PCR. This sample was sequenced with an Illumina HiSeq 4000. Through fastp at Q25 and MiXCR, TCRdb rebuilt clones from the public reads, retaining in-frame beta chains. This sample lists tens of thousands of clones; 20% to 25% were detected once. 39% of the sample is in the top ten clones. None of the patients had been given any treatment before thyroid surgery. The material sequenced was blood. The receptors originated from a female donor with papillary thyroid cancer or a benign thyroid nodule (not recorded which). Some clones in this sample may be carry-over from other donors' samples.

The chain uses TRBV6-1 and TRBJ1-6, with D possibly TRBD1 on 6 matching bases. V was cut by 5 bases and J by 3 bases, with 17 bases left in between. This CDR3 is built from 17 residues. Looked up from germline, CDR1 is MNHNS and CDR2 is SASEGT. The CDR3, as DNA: TGTGCCAGCAGTTCATTACAGGGTGGCAACTATAATTCACCCCTCCACTTT. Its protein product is CASSSLQGGNYNSPLHF.

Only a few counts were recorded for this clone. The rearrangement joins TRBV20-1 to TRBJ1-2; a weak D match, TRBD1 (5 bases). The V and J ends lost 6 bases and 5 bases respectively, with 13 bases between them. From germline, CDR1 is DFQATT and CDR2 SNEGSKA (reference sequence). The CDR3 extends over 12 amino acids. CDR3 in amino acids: CSAAGMEYGYTF. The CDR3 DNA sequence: TGCAGTGCGGCAGGGATGGAGTATGGCTACACCTTC.

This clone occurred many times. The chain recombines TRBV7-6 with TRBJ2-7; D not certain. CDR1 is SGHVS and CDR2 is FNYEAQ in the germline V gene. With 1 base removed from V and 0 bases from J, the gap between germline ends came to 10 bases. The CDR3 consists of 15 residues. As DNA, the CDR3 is TGTGCCAGCAGCTTAGTCCCGGACCCCTCCTACGAGCAGTACTTC. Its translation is CASSLVPDPSYEQYF. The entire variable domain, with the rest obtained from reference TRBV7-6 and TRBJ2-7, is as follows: GAGVSQSPRYKVTKRGQDVALRCDPISGHVSLYWYRQALGQGPEFLTYFNYEAQQDKSGLPNDRFSAERPEGSISTLTIQRTEQRDSAMYRCASSLVPDPSYEQYFGPGTRLTVT.

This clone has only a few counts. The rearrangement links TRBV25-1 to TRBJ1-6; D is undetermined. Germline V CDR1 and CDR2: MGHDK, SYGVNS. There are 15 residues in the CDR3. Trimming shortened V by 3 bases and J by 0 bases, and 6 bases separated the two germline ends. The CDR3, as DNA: TGTGCCAGCAGTGATCAGAGCTCCTATAATTCACCCCTCCACTTT. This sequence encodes CASSDQSSYNSPLHF. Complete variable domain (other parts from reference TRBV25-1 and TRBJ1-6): EADIYQTPRYLVIGTGKKITLECSQTMGHDKMYWYQQDPGMELHLIHYSYGVNSTEKGDLSSESTVSRIRTEHFPLTLESARPSHTSQYLCASSDQSSYNSPLHFGNGTRLTVT.

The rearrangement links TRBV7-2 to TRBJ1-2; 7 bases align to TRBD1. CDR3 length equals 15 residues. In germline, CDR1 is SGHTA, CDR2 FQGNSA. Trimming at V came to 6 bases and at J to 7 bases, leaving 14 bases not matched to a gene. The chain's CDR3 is CASSLTGAVWSGYTF. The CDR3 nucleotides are TGTGCCAGCAGTCTCACAGGGGCCGTCTGGAGTGGCTACACCTTC.

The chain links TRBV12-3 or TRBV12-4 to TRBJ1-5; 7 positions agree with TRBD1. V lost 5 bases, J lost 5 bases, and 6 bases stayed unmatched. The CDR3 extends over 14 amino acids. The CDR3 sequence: CASSTGEADQPQHF. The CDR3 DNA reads TGTGCCAGCAGTACAGGGGAGGCCGATCAGCCCCAGCATTTT.

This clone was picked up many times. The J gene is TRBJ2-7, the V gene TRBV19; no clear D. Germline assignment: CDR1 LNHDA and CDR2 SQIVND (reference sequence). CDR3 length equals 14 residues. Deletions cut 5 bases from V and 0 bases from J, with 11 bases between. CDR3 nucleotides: TGTGCCAGTAGTGCGACTGTATCCTCCTACGAGCAGTACTTC. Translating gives CASSATVSSYEQYF.

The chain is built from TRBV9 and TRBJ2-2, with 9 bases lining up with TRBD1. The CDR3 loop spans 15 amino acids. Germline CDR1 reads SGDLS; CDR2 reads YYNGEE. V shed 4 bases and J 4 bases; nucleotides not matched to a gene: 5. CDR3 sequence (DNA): TGTGCCAGCAGCAAACGGACAGGGGCCACCGGGGAGCTGTTTTTT. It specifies CASSKRTGATGELFF. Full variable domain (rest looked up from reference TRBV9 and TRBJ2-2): DSGVTQTPKHLITATGQRVTLRCSPRSGDLSVYWYQQSLDQGLQFLIQYYNGEERAKGNILERFSAQQFPDLHSELNLSSLELGDSALYFCASSKRTGATGELFFGEGSRLTVL.

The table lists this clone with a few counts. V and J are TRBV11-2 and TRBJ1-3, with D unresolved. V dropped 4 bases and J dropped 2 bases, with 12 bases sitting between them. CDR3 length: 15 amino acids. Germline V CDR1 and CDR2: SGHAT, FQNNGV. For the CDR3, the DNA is TGTGCCAGCAGCTGGCAGGAGGGAACTGGAAACACCATATATTTT. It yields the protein CASSWQEGTGNTIYF.

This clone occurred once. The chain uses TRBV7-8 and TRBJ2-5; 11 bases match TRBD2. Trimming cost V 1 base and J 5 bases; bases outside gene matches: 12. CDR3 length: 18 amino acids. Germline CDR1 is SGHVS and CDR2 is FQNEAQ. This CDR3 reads CASSLVGFSGGAKETQYF. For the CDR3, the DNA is TGTGCCAGCAGCTTAGTAGGCTTTAGCGGGGGGGCGAAGGAGACCCAGTACTTC.

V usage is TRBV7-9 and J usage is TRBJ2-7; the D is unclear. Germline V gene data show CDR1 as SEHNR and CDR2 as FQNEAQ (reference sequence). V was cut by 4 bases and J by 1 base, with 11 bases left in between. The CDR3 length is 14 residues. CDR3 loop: CASSSRVGSYEQYF. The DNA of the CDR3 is TGTGCCAGCAGCTCCCGGGTTGGTTCCTACGAGCAGTACTTC.

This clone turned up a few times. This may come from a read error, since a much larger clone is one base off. The CDR3 loop is CASSPGQGASYNSPLHF. The CDR3 DNA follows: TGTGCCAGCAGCCCCGGACAGGGGGCTTCCTATAATTCACCCCTCCACTTT. This chain connects TRBV6-1 to TRBJ1-6; 11 bases fit TRBD1. The CDR3 has 17 amino acids. Germline values: CDR1 MNHNS, CDR2 SASEGT. V lost 6 bases to trimming and J lost 1 base; unmatched junction nucleotides: 5.

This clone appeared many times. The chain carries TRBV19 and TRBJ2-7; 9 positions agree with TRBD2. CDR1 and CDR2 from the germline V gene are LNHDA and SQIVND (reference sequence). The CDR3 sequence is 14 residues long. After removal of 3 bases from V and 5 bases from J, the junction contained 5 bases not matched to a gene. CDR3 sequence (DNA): TGTGCCAGTAGTATGGCGGGAGGGCGCGACGAGCAGTACTTC. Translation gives CASSMAGGRDEQYF.

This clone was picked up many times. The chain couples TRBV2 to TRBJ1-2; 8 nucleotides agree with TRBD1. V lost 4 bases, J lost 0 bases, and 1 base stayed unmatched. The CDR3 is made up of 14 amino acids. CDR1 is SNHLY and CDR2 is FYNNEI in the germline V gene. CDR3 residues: CASSGDRTNYGYTF. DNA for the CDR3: TGTGCCAGCAGTGGGGACAGGACTAACTATGGCTACACCTTC.

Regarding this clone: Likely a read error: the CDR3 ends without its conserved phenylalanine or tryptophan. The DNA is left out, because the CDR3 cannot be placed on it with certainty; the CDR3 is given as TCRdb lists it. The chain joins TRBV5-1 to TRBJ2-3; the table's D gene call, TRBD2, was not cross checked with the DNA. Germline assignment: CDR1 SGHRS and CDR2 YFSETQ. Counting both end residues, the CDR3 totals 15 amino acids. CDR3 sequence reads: CASRRASGISDTEYL.

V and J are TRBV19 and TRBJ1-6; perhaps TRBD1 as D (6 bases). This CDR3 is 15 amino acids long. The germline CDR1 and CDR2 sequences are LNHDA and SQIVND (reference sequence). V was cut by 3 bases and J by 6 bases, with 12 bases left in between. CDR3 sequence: CASSITGQGNSPLHF. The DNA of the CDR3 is TGTGCCAGTAGTATTACAGGGCAGGGTAATTCACCCCTCCACTTT.

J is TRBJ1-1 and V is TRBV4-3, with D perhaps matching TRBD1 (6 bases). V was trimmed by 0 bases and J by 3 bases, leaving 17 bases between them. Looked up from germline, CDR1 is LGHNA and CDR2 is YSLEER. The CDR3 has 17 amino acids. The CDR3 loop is CASSQDLRTVIHTEAFF. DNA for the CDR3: TGCGCCAGCAGCCAAGATCTTAGGACAGTAATTCACACTGAAGCTTTCTTT.

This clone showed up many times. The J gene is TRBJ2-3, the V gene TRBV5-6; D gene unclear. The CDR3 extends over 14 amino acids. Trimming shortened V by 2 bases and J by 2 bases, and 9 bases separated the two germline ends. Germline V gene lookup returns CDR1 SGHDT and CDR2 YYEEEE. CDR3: CASSLGQPTDTQYF. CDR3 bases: TGTGCCAGCAGCTTAGGCCAGCCCACAGATACGCAGTATTTT. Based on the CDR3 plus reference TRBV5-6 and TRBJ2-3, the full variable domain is DAGVTQSPTHLIKTRGQQVTLRCSPKSGHDTVSWYQQALGQGPQFIFQYYEEEERQRGNFPDRFSGHQFPNYSSELNVNALLLGDSALYLCASSLGQPTDTQYFGPGTRLTVL.

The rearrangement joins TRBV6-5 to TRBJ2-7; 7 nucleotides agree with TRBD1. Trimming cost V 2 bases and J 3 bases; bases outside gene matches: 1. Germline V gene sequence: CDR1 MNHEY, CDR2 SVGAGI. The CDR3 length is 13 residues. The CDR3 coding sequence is TGTGCCAGCAGTTACCAGGGGGACTACGAGCAGTACTTC. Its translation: CASSYQGDYEQYF.

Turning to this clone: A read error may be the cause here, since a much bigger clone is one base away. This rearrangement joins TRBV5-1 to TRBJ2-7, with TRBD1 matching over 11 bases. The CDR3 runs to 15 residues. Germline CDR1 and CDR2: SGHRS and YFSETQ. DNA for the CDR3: TGCGCCAACAGCCCCGGGACAGGGGGATCCTACGAGCAGTACTTC. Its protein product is CANSPGTGGSYEQYF.

CDR3 DNA sequence: TGTGCCAGCGGGGGGGCCGGAGAGACCCAGTACTTC. Protein: CASGGAGETQYF. The chain combines TRBV13 with TRBJ2-5, with D possibly being TRBD2 (7 bases). V dropped 8 bases and J dropped 4 bases, with 11 bases sitting between them. Per the germline V gene, CDR1 is PRHDT and CDR2 is FYEKMQ (reference sequence). The CDR3 has 12 amino acids. Full variable domain (outside the CDR3, taken from reference TRBV13 and TRBJ2-5): AAGVIQSPRHLIKEKRETATLKCYPIPRHDTVYWYQQGPGQDPQFLISFYEKMQSDKGSIPDRFSAQQFSDYHSELNMSSLELGDSALYFCASGGAGETQYFGPGTRLLVL.

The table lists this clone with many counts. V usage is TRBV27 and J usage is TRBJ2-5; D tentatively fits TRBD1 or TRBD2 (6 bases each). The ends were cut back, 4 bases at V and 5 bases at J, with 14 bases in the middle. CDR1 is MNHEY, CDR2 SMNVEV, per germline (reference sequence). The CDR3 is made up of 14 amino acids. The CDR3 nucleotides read TGTGCCAGCAGTTATGAAGGGGGGTGGGAGACCCAGTACTTC. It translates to CASSYEGGWETQYF.

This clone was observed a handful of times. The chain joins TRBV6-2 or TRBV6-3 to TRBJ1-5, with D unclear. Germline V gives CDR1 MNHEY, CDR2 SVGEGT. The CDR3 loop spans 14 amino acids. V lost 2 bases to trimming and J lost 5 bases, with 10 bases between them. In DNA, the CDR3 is TGTGCCAGCAGTTACCTAGGTGTCCATCAGCCCCAGCATTTT. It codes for CASSYLGVHQPQHF.

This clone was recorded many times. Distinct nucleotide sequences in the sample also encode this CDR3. The CDR3 spells CASRPSGSSTDTQYF. CDR3 nucleotides: TGCGCCAGCAGGCCTAGCGGGAGTTCGACAGATACGCAGTATTTT. The rearrangement links TRBV10-1 to TRBJ2-3, with TRBD2 matching over 10 bases. This CDR3 is built from 15 residues. V was pared by 6 bases and J by 3 bases, with 6 bases of the junction left unmatched. CDR1 and CDR2 from the germline V gene are WNHNN and SYGVQD (reference sequence).

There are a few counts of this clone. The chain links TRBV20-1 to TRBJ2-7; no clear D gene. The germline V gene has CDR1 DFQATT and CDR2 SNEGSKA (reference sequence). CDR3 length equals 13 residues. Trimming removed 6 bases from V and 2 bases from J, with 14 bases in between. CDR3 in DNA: TGCAGTGCAGGGATACACCACCCCTACGAGCAGTACTTC. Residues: CSAGIHHPYEQYF.

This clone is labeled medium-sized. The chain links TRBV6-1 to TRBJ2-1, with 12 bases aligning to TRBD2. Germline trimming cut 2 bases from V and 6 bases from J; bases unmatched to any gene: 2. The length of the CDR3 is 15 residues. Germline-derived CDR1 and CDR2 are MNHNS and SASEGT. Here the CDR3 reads CASSERLAGANEQFF. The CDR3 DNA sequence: TGTGCCAGCAGTGAAAGACTAGCGGGAGCCAATGAGCAGTTCTTC.

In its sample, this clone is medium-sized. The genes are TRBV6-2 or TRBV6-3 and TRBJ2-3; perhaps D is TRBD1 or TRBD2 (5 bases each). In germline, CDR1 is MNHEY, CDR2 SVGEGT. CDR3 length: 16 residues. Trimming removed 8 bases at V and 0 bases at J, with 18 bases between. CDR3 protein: CASGHRGAASTDTQYF. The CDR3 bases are TGTGCCAGCGGTCATAGGGGAGCGGCTAGCACAGATACGCAGTATTTT.

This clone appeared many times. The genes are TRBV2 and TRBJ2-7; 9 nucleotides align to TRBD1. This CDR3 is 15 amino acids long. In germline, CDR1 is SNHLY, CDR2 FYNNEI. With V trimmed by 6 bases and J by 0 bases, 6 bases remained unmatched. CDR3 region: CASRQGAGVSYEQYF. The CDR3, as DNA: TGTGCCAGCAGACAGGGGGCCGGGGTCTCCTACGAGCAGTACTTC. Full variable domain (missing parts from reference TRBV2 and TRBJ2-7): EPEVTQTPSHQVTQMGQEVILRCVPISNHLYFYWYRQILGQKVEFLVSFYNNEISEKSEIFDDQFSVERPDGSNFTLKIRSTKLEDSAMYFCASRQGAGVSYEQYFGPGTRLTVT.

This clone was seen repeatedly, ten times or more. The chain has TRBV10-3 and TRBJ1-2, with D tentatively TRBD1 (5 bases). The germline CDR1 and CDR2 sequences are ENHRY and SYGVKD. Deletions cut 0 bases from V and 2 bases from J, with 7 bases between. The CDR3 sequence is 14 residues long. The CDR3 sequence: CAISESTDNYGYTF. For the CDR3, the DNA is TGTGCCATCAGTGAGTCGACAGACAACTATGGCTACACCTTC.

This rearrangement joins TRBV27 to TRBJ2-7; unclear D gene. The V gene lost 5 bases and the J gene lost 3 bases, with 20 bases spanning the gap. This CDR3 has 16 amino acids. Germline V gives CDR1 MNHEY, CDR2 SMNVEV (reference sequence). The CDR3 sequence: CASSPITVLGIYEQYF. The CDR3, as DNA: TGTGCCAGCAGTCCTATAACGGTTCTTGGTATCTACGAGCAGTACTTC.

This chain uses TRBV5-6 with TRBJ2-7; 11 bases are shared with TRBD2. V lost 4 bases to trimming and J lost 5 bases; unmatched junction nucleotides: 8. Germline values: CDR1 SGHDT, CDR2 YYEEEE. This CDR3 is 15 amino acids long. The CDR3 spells CASSPQPGLADEQYF. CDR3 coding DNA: TGTGCCAGCAGCCCACAACCGGGACTAGCGGACGAGCAGTACTTC.

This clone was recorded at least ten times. The CDR3 DNA reads as TGTGCCAGCAGCCAGGCGTCGAATTCACCCCTCCACTTT. Amino acid sequence: CASSQASNSPLHF. J is TRBJ1-6 and V is TRBV3-1; D is unclear. Between the trimmed V and J ends, which lost 3 bases and 7 bases, there was a span of 7 bases. The CDR3 extends over 13 amino acids. Germline assignment: CDR1 LGHDT and CDR2 YNNKEL (reference sequence).